The clone carrying this TCR beta chain has only one observation. This sample was included in a study of cytomegalovirus exposure and HLA in healthy donors. It was with 60 Vbeta and 13 Jbeta primers that the PCR ran. Data came from immunoSEQ multiplex PCR; TCRdb stores just in-frame clones and leaves some out. The sample lists approximately 85,000 clones, about 80% occurring once. V lost 6 bases, J lost 3 bases, and 3 bases stayed unmatched. There are 14 residues in the CDR3. Germline V gives CDR1 SGHAT, CDR2 FQNNGV. This clonotype was obtained from a man between 45 and 60 years old in good health and CMV-seropositive. Sequencing was carried out using PBMCs. V is TRBV11-2 and J is TRBJ2-2; 8 bases fit TRBD2. CDR3 sequence: CASSRGRYTGELFF. The DNA of the CDR3 is TGTGCCAGCAGTCGCGGGAGGTACACCGGGGAGCTGTTTTTT.